This T cell receptor (beta chain) was sequenced in a study of identical twins. Study outcomes and limitations: Beta out-of-frame twin sharing showed a weaker excess. Conclusions came from cross-sectional statistical analysis, not from following the same donors. Within cord blood, abundant beta clonotypes carried fewer insertions, but memory repertoires showed no such trend.

About this clonotype: Its antigen is still unknown.

Each CDR3 protein gets one entry after TCRdb re-called the 5' RACE reads with MiXCR. The profile shows around 550,000 distinct CDR3 sequences, roughly 15% of them singletons. Healthy Caucasian individuals made up all the donors. CDR3 length: 17 residues. V was clipped by 5 bases and J by 7 bases; unmatched bases: 12. Germline loops: CDR1 KGHDR, CDR2 SFDVKD. These data are also associated with another study on yellow fever vaccine responses in identical twins.

This chain uses TRBV24-1 with TRBJ2-1; TRBD2 matches at 11 bases. This clonotype was obtained from a woman aged 18-30 years in good health. The sample consisted of CD4+ T cells sorted from blood. The CDR3 DNA sequence: TGTGCCACCAGTGCCGTACTGACTAGCGGGAATTTAAATGAGCAGTTCTTC. Its translation is CATSAVLTSGNLNEQFF.